This T cell receptor (beta chain) was identified during a study of OX40 agonist ivuxolimab in advanced cancers. Produced via immunoSEQ multiplex PCR; TCRdb's table is partial and in-frame only. The data show more than 75,000 clones, around four fifths seen once. V was pared by 3 bases and J by 9 bases, with 14 bases between. CDR3 size: 14 residues. Germline V gene data show CDR1 as MNHEY and CDR2 as SVGAGI. Here the sequenced sample was CD4+ or CD8+ T cells sorted from blood, taken in a trial of the OX40 agonist ivuxolimab. The rearrangement uses TRBV6-5 and TRBJ2-2, with D maybe TRBD2 (6 bases). The TCR comes from an adult with an advanced solid tumor such as melanoma, head and neck, liver or kidney cancer. The CDR3 here is CASSYHWGERELFF. For the CDR3, the DNA is TGTGCCAGCAGTTATCACTGGGGGGAGCGGGAGCTGTTTTTT.